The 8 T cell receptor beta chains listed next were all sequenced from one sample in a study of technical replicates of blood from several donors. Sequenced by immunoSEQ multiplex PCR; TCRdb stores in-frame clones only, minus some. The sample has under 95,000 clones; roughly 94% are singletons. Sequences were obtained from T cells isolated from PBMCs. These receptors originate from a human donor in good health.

The CDR3 loop is CASSTNYDSYGYTF. The CDR3 coding sequence is TGTGCCAGTAGTACCAATTATGACAGCTATGGCTACACCTTC. The gene calls are TRBV19 and TRBJ1-2; D is possibly TRBD1 (5 bases). Trimming pared 4 bases from V and 4 bases from J, leaving 13 bases between. CDR1 and CDR2 from the germline V gene are LNHDA and SQIVND (reference sequence). This CDR3 region has 14 residues.

This chain's CDR3 is CSVAGGGGYTF. CDR3 coding DNA: TGCAGCGTTGCAGGGGGTGGTGGCTACACCTTC. The chain links TRBV29-1 to TRBJ1-2; 7 bases align to TRBD1. The CDR3 runs to 11 residues. The J segment lost 7 bases and the V segment lost 4 bases, leaving 3 bases of the junction unmatched. Germline V gives CDR1 SQVTM, CDR2 ANQGSEA.

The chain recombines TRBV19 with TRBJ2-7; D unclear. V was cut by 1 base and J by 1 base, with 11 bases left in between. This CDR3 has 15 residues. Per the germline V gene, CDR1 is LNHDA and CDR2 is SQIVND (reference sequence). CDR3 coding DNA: TGTGCCAGTAGTATAGGCGAAGAAGAATCCTACGAGCAGTACTTC. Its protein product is CASSIGEEESYEQYF.

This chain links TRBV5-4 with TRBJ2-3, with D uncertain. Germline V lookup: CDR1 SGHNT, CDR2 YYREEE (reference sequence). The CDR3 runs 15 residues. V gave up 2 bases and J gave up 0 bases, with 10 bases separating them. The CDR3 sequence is CASSLSWASTDTQYF. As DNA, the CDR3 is TGTGCCAGCAGCTTATCGTGGGCGAGCACAGATACGCAGTATTTT.

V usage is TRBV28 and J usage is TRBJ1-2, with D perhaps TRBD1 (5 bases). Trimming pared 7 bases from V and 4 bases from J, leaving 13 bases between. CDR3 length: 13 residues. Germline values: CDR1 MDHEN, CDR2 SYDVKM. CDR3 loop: CASKDSRIYGYTF. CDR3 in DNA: TGTGCCAGCAAAGACAGTCGAATCTATGGCTACACCTTC.

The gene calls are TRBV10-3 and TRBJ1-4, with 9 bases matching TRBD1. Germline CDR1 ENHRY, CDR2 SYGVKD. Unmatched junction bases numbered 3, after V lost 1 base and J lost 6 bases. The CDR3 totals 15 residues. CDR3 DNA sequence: TGTGCCATCAGTGAGTACAGGGGGCGTGATGAAAAACTGTTTTTT. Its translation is CAISEYRGRDEKLFF.

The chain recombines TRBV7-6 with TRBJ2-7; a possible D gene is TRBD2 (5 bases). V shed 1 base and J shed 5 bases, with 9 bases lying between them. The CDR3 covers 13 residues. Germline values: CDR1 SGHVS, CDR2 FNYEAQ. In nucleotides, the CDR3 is TGTGCCAGCAGCTTAGTCATGAGGGACGAGCAGTACTTC. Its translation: CASSLVMRDEQYF.

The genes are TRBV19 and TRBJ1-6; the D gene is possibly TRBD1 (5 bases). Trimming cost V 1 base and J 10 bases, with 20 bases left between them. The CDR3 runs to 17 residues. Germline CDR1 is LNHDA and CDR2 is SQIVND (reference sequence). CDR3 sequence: CASSIVGVRQGNSPLHF. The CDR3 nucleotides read TGTGCCAGTAGTATAGTTGGGGTTCGGCAGGGTAACTCACCCCTCCACTTT.